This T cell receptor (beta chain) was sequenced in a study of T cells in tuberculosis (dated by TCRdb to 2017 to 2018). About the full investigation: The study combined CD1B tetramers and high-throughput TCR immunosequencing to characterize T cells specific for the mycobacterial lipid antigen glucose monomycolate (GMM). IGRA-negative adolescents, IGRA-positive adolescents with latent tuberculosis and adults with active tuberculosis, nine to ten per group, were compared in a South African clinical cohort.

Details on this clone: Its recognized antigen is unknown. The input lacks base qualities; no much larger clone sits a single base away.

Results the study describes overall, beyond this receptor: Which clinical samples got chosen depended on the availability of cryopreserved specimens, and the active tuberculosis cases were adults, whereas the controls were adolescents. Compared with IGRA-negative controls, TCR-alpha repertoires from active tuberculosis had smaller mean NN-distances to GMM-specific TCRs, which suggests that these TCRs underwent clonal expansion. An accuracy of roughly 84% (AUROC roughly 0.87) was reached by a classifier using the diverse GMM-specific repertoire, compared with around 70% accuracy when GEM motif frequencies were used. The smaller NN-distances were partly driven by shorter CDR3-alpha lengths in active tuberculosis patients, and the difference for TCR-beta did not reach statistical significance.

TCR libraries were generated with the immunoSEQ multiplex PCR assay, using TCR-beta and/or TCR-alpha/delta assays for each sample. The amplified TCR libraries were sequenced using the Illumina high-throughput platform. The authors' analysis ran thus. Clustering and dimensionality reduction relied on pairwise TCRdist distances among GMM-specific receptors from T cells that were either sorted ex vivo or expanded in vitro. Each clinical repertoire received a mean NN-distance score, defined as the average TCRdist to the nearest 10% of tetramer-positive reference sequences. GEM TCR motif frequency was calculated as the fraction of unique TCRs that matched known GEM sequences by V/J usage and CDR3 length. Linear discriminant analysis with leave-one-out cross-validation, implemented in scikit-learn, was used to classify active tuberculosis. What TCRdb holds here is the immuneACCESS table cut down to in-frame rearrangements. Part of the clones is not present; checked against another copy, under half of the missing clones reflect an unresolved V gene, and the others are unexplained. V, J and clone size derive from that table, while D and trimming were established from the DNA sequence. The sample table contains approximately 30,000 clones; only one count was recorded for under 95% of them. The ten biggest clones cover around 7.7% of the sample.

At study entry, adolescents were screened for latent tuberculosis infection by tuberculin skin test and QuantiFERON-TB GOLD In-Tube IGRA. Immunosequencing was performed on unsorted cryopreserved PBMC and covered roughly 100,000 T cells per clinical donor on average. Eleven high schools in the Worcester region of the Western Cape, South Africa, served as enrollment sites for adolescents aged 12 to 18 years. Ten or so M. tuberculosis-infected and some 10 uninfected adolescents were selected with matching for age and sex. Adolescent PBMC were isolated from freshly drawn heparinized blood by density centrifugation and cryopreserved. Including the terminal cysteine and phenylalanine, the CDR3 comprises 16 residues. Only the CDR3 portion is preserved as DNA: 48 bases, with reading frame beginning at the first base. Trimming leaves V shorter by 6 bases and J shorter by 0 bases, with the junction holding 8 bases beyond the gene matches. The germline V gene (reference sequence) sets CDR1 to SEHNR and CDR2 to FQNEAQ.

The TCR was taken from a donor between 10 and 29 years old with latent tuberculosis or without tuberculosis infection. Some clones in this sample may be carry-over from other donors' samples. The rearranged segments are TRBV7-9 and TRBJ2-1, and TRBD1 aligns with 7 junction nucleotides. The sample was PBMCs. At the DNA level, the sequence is TGTGCCAGCAGTTCGTACAGGACAGGCTCCTACAATGAGCAGTTCTTC. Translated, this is CASSSYRTGSYNEQFF.